A single sample is the source of the 18 T cell receptor beta chains below, sequenced in a study of regulatory T cells in long-lasting Graves disease. Combining iRepertoire HTBI primers with Arm-PCR of CDR3 regions, the authors built TCR beta libraries. One entry per CDR3 protein, called by TCRdb with MiXCR from the multiplex PCR reads. The table shows a few hundred thousand distinct CDR3 sequences, with roughly 15% occurring only once. Indicated time point: newly diagnosed GD, antithyroid drugs for less than 3 months. TCR sequences were obtained from RNA taken from PBMCs. In addition, the sample was reused for a study of T cells in Graves' hyperthyroidism and ophthalmopathy.

The starting material was peripheral blood mononuclear cells (PBMCs), obtained at new diagnosis, from a patient treated with antithyroid drugs. All receptors derive from a middle-aged woman with Graves disease.

This clonotype was observed at least ten times. The chain recombines TRBV11-2 with TRBJ2-2; TRBD2 is a possible D gene (6 bases). The length of the CDR3 is 17 residues. V lost 4 bases, J lost 1 base, and 16 bases lay in between. Germline CDR1 is SGHAT and CDR2 is FQNNGV. CDR3 nucleotides: TGTGCCAGCAGCTCCCGACCACGGAGGGGGAACACCGGGGAGCTGTTTTTT. It specifies CASSSRPRRGNTGELFF.

This clonotype was found many times. This chain joins TRBV10-3 and TRBJ1-2; possible D gene TRBD1, 5 bases. The CDR3 is 13 amino acids. The ends were cut back, 4 bases at V and 0 bases at J, with 6 bases in the middle. Germline values: CDR1 ENHRY, CDR2 SYGVKD. For the CDR3, the DNA is TGTGCCATCAGTGGACAGACTAACTATGGCTACACCTTC. Its protein is CAISGQTNYGYTF.

This chain links TRBV5-1 with TRBJ2-7; unclear D gene. Germline CDR1 and CDR2: SGHRS and YFSETQ. This CDR3 has 16 amino acids. V lost 4 bases and J 2 bases, leaving 19 bases between the germline ends. The CDR3 nucleotides are TGCGCCAGCAGCAGGACCCTGGGTCTAGAGCCCTACGAGCAGTACTTC. Translating it yields CASSRTLGLEPYEQYF.

Many counts were recorded for this clonotype. V gene TRBV12-3 or TRBV12-4 combines with J gene TRBJ2-5; 9 bases align to TRBD1. Trimming cost V 5 bases and J 5 bases; bases outside gene matches: 9. This CDR3 contains 15 residues. The CDR3 protein is CASSPTGGARETQYF. The CDR3 bases are TGTGCCAGCAGTCCTACAGGGGGCGCGCGGGAGACCCAGTACTTC.

This clonotype was observed many times. The chain recombines TRBV10-3 with TRBJ2-2, with 10 bases identical to TRBD1. CDR1 is ENHRY and CDR2 is SYGVKD in the germline V gene. The CDR3 has 17 amino acids. V was pared by 6 bases and J by 1 base, with 8 bases of the junction left unmatched. The CDR3, as DNA: TGTGCCATCAGCTCCGGGACAGGGGAGTTGAACACCGGGGAGCTGTTTTTT. Residues: CAISSGTGELNTGELFF.

This clonotype occurred many times. CDR3 loop: CASSLGSVETQYF. The CDR3 DNA sequence: TGTGCCAGCAGCTTGGGGAGCGTAGAGACCCAGTACTTC. The chain carries TRBV7-9 and TRBJ2-5; tentatively, D is TRBD2 (5 bases). Germline V gene sequence: CDR1 SEHNR, CDR2 FQNEAQ (reference sequence). The CDR3 is 13 residues long. V lost 3 bases and J 4 bases, leaving 9 bases between the germline ends.

This clonotype was observed at least ten times. The CDR3 sequence is CASTRGLEQFF. The CDR3 DNA sequence: TGTGCCAGCACCAGGGGATTGGAGCAGTTCTTC. This sequence joins TRBV11-3 and TRBJ2-1, with D possibly TRBD1 on 6 matching bases. With 7 bases removed from V and 10 bases from J, the gap between germline ends came to 11 bases. The germline V gene has CDR1 SGHNT and CDR2 YENEEA. The CDR3 runs to 11 residues. The whole variable domain, filled in from reference TRBV11-3 and TRBJ2-1, reads EAGVVQSPRYKIIEKKQPVAFWCNPISGHNTLYWYLQNLGQGPELLIRYENEEAVDDSQLPKDRFSAERLKGVDSTLKIQPAELGDSAVYLCASTRGLEQFFGPGTRLTVL.

At least ten counts were recorded for this clonotype. The chain employs TRBV19 and TRBJ2-2, with D perhaps TRBD1 (5 bases). V lost 7 bases, J lost 1 base, and 7 bases lay in between. Germline loops: CDR1 LNHDA, CDR2 SQIVND (reference sequence). The CDR3 runs 13 residues. CDR3 bases: TGTGCCAGTATCCAGGGGAACACCGGGGAGCTGTTTTTT. Amino acid sequence: CASIQGNTGELFF.

This clonotype has at least ten counts. V usage is TRBV12-3 or TRBV12-4 and J usage is TRBJ1-2; the match to TRBD1 covers 8 bases. V lost 5 bases to trimming and J lost 5 bases; unmatched junction nucleotides: 7. This CDR3 is 14 amino acids long. CDR3 region: CASSLGTGTYGYTF. The CDR3 nucleotides read TGTGCCAGCAGTCTCGGGACAGGTACTTATGGCTACACCTTC.

This chain connects TRBV7-2 to TRBJ1-5, with TRBD1 matching over 7 bases. V gave up 6 bases and J gave up 4 bases; unmatched junction bases: 6. Germline loops: CDR1 SGHTA, CDR2 FQGNSA. The CDR3 covers 14 residues. CDR3 in amino acids: CASRPGQQNQPQHF. CDR3 coding DNA: TGTGCCAGCAGGCCGGGACAGCAGAATCAGCCCCAGCATTTT.

This clonotype has a handful of counts. The chain uses TRBV5-1 and TRBJ1-4; TRBD1 aligns across 10 bases. The CDR3 is made up of 18 amino acids. Germline V gives CDR1 SGHRS, CDR2 YFSETQ. The V segment lost 4 bases and the J segment 7 bases; nucleotides outside the gene matches: 16. For the CDR3, the DNA is TGCGCCAGCAGCAAAAGCGCCGGACAGGGGGTGGATTTTGAAAAACTGTTTTTT. Translated: CASSKSAGQGVDFEKLFF.

The chain uses TRBV29-1 and TRBJ1-5; D perhaps matches TRBD1 (6 bases). The CDR3 length is 12 residues. Per germline, CDR1 SQVTM and CDR2 ANQGSEA. Trimming shortened V by 4 bases and J by 4 bases, and 8 bases separated the two germline ends. The CDR3 protein is CSVGDKNQPQHF. CDR3 coding DNA: TGCAGCGTTGGGGACAAAAATCAGCCCCAGCATTTT.

This clonotype has ten or more counts. The chain has TRBV14 and TRBJ1-2, with D possibly TRBD1 on 5 matching bases. The V end was cut by 0 bases, the J end by 3 bases, with 14 bases between. This CDR3 has 16 amino acids. Germline-derived CDR1 and CDR2 are SGHDN and FVKESK. The DNA of the CDR3 is TGTGCCAGCAGCCAAGATGTGCAGGGATTGGACTATGGCTACACCTTC. The encoded protein is CASSQDVQGLDYGYTF.

This clonotype was found many times. The chain couples TRBV11-2 to TRBJ2-3; perhaps TRBD2 as D (6 bases). In germline, CDR1 is SGHAT, CDR2 FQNNGV. V was shortened by 6 bases and J by 5 bases, with 15 bases between the two germline ends. This CDR3 comprises 14 residues. The CDR3 loop reads CASSRGSGIDTQYF. In DNA form, the CDR3 reads TGTGCCAGCAGTCGGGGGTCAGGCATAGATACGCAGTATTTT.

This clonotype was seen at least ten times. The CDR3 sequence: CSADYGGANTGELFF. CDR3 coding DNA: TGCAGCGCCGATTACGGGGGAGCTAACACCGGGGAGCTGTTTTTT. The genes are TRBV29-1 and TRBJ2-2; TRBD2 is a possible D gene (6 bases). From germline, CDR1 is SQVTM and CDR2 ANQGSEA. The CDR3 sequence is 15 residues long. V lost 7 bases to trimming and J lost 2 bases, with 17 bases between them.

V and J are TRBV6-4 and TRBJ1-3, with D possibly TRBD1 on 5 matching bases. Trimming cost V 3 bases and J 3 bases, with 12 bases left between them. CDR1 is MRHNA and CDR2 is SNTAGT in the germline V gene. The CDR3 contains 15 residues. CDR3 region: CASSEDSGVGNTIYF. The CDR3 DNA reads as TGTGCCAGCAGTGAAGACAGCGGAGTTGGAAACACCATATATTTT.

This clonotype has ten or more counts. The chain joins TRBV12-3 or TRBV12-4 to TRBJ2-5; possibly TRBD2 for D (6 bases). With 6 bases removed from V and 5 bases from J, the gap between germline ends came to 13 bases. This CDR3 comprises 13 residues. CDR3 nucleotides: TGTGCCAGCAGAGGAGGGGTCGGCGAGACCCAGTACTTC. This translates into CASRGGVGETQYF.

This chain joins TRBV30 and TRBJ2-7, with 8 bases matching TRBD2. The CDR3 is 17 residues long. V trimming: 3 bases; J trimming: 1 base; junction bases outside the gene matches: 14. Germline assignment: CDR1 GTSNPN and CDR2 SVGIG (reference sequence). CDR3 in DNA: TGTGCCTGGAGGAAAAGATCCGGGACTAGAGATTCCTACGAGCAGTACTTC. Encoded protein: CAWRKRSGTRDSYEQYF.